Included here is one T cell receptor beta chain sequence, with context. The antigen is not known. The data stem from a study of graft-versus-host responses after intestinal transplantation. V gave up 1 base and J gave up 7 bases; unmatched junction bases: 5. CDR1 is SGHNT, CDR2 YYREEE, per germline (reference sequence). This CDR3 comprises 15 residues. Data came from immunoSEQ multiplex PCR; TCRdb stores just in-frame clones and leaves some out. The repertoire holds 80,000 to 85,000 clones, with roughly nine tenths as singletons. The TCR was taken from a human donor who received an intestinal transplant. The input for sequencing was unstimulated CD4+ T cells sorted from spleen or lymph node cells, taken before intestinal transplant. The chain is built from TRBV5-4 and TRBJ2-1; 10 bases agree with TRBD2. The CDR3 region is CASSLLSGGGNEQFF. In DNA, the CDR3 is TGTGCCAGCAGCTTGTTAAGCGGGGGGGGTAATGAGCAGTTCTTC.